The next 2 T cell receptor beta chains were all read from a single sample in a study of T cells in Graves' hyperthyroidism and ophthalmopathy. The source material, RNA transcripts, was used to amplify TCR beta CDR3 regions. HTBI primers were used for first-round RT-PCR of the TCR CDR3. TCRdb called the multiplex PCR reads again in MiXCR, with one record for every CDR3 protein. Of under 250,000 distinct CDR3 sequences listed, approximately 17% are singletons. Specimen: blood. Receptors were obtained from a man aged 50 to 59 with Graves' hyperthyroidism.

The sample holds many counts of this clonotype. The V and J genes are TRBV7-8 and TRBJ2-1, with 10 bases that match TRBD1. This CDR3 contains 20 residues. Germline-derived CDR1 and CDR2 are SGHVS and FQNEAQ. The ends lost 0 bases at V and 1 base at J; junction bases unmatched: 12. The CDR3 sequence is CASSLARVVGTGVSYNEQFF. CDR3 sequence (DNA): TGTGCCAGCAGCTTAGCGCGTGTTGTAGGGACAGGGGTTTCCTACAATGAGCAGTTCTTC.

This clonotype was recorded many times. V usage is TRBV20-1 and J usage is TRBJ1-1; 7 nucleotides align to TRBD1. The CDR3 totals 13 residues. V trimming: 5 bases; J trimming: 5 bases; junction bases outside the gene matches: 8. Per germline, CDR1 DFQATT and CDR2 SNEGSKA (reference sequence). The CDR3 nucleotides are TGCAGTGCTGAAGGGACAGTAAATACTGAAGCTTTCTTT. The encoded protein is CSAEGTVNTEAFF.